Following are 14 T cell receptor beta chains from one sample sequenced in a study of T cell repertoires in cytomegalovirus infection. No cognate antigen is known for these TCRs. MiXCR, run by TCRdb on the reads, gives a single entry per CDR3 protein. The data hold about 500,000 distinct CDR3 sequences, with more than 30% observed a single time. The sequencing here drew on cultured PBMCs, taken from culture after CMV antigen stimulation. The receptors here all came from a human donor in good health (CMV status not recorded). Some clones in this sample may be carry-over from other donors' samples.

This clonotype occurred a few times. The chain recombines TRBV7-2 with TRBJ2-3; 11 bases map to TRBD2. V lost 2 bases and J lost 0; bases outside the gene matches: 7. From germline, CDR1 is SGHTA and CDR2 FQGNSA. This CDR3 spans 18 amino acids. The CDR3 loop reads CASSLNVLAGGSTDTQYF. As DNA, the CDR3 is TGTGCCAGCAGCTTAAACGTGTTAGCGGGAGGGAGCACAGATACGCAGTATTTT.

There are a few counts of this clonotype. A read error may produce the germline difference seen at one junction end. V usage is TRBV4-1 and J usage is TRBJ1-2; 8 positions agree with TRBD1. The CDR3 is 13 residues long. Germline CDR1 MGHRA, CDR2 YSYEKL. The CDR3 loop reads CASSQEHGTGGIF. CDR3 nucleotides: TGCGCCAGCAGCCAGGAGCACGGAACAGGGGGAATTTTC.

The chain carries TRBV7-9 and TRBJ1-4, with D tentatively TRBD1 (5 bases). CDR3 length equals 14 residues. CDR1 and CDR2 from the germline V gene are SEHNR and FQNEAQ (reference sequence). V lost 4 bases and J 8 bases, leaving 14 bases between the germline ends. CDR3 bases: TGTGCCAGCAGCTCGCAGAAGGGGTCGGAAAAACTGTTTTTT. Its protein is CASSSQKGSEKLFF.

This clonotype was counted a few times. The chain joins TRBV30 to TRBJ2-1; D not resolved. V was pared by 2 bases and J by 6 bases, with 5 bases between. Germline V gene sequence: CDR1 GTSNPN, CDR2 SVGIG (reference sequence). The CDR3 extends over 11 amino acids. The CDR3 DNA is TGTGCCTGGAGTTTGACCAATGAGCAGTTCTTC. It is translated as CAWSLTNEQFF.

The chain uses TRBV3-1 and TRBJ2-5; no clear D gene. The CDR3 spans 13 residues. Trimming pared 4 bases from V and 2 bases from J, leaving 8 bases between. Germline V gene data show CDR1 as LGHDT and CDR2 as YNNKEL (reference sequence). The CDR3 loop is CASSPKRQETQYF. In DNA, the CDR3 is TGTGCCAGCAGCCCGAAACGGCAAGAGACCCAGTACTTC.

The chain combines TRBV12-5 with TRBJ2-5; 10 positions match TRBD2. Germline V lookup: CDR1 LGHNT, CDR2 FRNRAP. V dropped 3 bases and J dropped 5; count of bases not matched to a gene: 6. The CDR3 contains 15 residues. This chain's CDR3 is CASGLDGTSVETQYF. The CDR3 DNA is TGTGCTAGTGGTTTAGACGGGACTAGCGTCGAGACCCAGTACTTC.

The chain employs TRBV19 and TRBJ1-1; tentative D call: TRBD1 (5 bases). The CDR3 length is 13 residues. Germline V gene sequence: CDR1 LNHDA, CDR2 SQIVND (reference sequence). Trimming pared 10 bases from V and 9 bases from J, leaving 21 bases between. This CDR3 is CATSNPGGGKAFF. In DNA form, the CDR3 reads TGTGCCACAAGTAATCCCGGGGGAGGGAAAGCTTTCTTT.

The chain is built from TRBV19 and TRBJ2-1; the D gene could be TRBD1 or TRBD2 (6 bases each). Deletions cut 6 bases from V and 7 bases from J, with 16 bases between. The length of the CDR3 is 14 residues. Per the germline V gene, CDR1 is LNHDA and CDR2 is SQIVND (reference sequence). CDR3: CASRGIGGSNEQFF. The CDR3, as DNA: TGTGCCAGTAGGGGGATAGGGGGGTCGAATGAGCAGTTCTTC. Based on the CDR3 plus reference TRBV19 and TRBJ2-1, the full variable domain is DGGITQSPKYLFRKEGQNVTLSCEQNLNHDAMYWYRQDPGQGLRLIYYSQIVNDFQKGDIAEGYSVSREKKESFPLTVTSAQKNPTAFYLCASRGIGGSNEQFFGPGTRLTVL.

This clonotype was counted ten times or more. The V call is TRBV6-2 or TRBV6-3, the J call TRBJ2-7; D call uncertain. The V and J ends lost 2 bases and 6 bases respectively, with 11 bases between them. CDR3 length: 13 amino acids. CDR1 is MNHEY, CDR2 SVGEGT, per germline. CDR3 sequence reads: CASSYPETSEQYF. In DNA form, the CDR3 reads TGTGCCAGCAGTTACCCGGAGACTTCCGAGCAGTACTTC.

This clonotype was counted at least ten times. This sequence joins TRBV7-2 and TRBJ2-5; D remains ambiguous. The CDR3 is 12 amino acids. Trimming removed 5 bases from V and 5 bases from J, with 9 bases in between. CDR1 is SGHTA and CDR2 is FQGNSA in the germline V gene. The CDR3 DNA reads TGTGCCAGCAGCGCAGCCGGGGAGACCCAGTACTTC. Translation: CASSAAGETQYF. Full variable domain (outside the CDR3, taken from reference TRBV7-2 and TRBJ2-5): GAGVSQSPSNKVTEKGKDVELRCDPISGHTALYWYRQSLGQGLEFLIYFQGNSAPDKSGLPSDRFSAERTGGSVSTLTIQRTQQEDSAVYLCASSAAGETQYFGPGTRLLVL.

The chain recombines TRBV5-1 with TRBJ2-3, with TRBD2 matching 7 bases. CDR1 is SGHRS and CDR2 is YFSETQ in the germline V gene. The CDR3 is made up of 15 amino acids. The ends lost 7 bases at V and 2 bases at J; junction bases unmatched: 10. In nucleotides, the CDR3 is TGCGCCAGCTCCTTAGCGGGCGCCAACACAGATACGCAGTATTTT. It yields the protein CASSLAGANTDTQYF.

This clonotype has a handful of counts. This chain uses TRBV7-2 with TRBJ2-2; 8 bases are shared with TRBD1. Germline loops: CDR1 SGHTA, CDR2 FQGNSA. This CDR3 region has 15 residues. After removal of 6 bases from V and 3 bases from J, the junction contained 6 bases not matched to a gene. The CDR3 loop is CASRSGQGYTGELFF. The CDR3 coding sequence is TGTGCCAGCAGGTCCGGACAGGGCTACACCGGGGAGCTGTTTTTT.

The sample holds a few counts of this clonotype. The V gene is TRBV19, the J gene TRBJ1-5; the D gene is possibly TRBD1 (5 bases). Trimming pared 5 bases from V and 7 bases from J, leaving 18 bases between. CDR3 length: 15 amino acids. Germline assignment: CDR1 LNHDA and CDR2 SQIVND (reference sequence). In nucleotides, the CDR3 is TGTGCCAGTAGTGGACAAACATCGTTTCGGCAGCCCCAGCATTTT. Translating it yields CASSGQTSFRQPQHF.

This chain links TRBV4-2 with TRBJ2-7, with D possibly being TRBD1 (6 bases). V gave up 0 bases and J gave up 6 bases, with 12 bases separating them. Germline V lookup: CDR1 LGHNA, CDR2 YNFKEQ. The CDR3 extends over 14 amino acids. CDR3 region: CASSQEAGDGEQYF. As DNA, the CDR3 is TGTGCCAGCAGCCAAGAAGCAGGGGATGGCGAGCAGTACTTC.